A selection of T cell receptor beta chains follows, all from one sample in a study of shared clonotypes between healthy human individuals. This table comes from immunoSEQ multiplex PCR, and its TCRdb copy is limited to in-frame clones, with some not included. The table shows about half a million clones, with around 80% occurring only once. The sample was PBMCs. These receptors were taken from a woman aged 35 to 49 in good health. Some clones in this sample may be carry-over from other donors' samples. CDR3s include the opening cysteine and the closing phenylalanine or tryptophan. D genes are given only for firm matches. Rows give clone size only sometimes, using once, few, many, or a class for an expanded clone.

D gene | clone size | J gene | CDR3 length | V gene | CDR3 protein | CDR3 DNA
TRBD2 | NA | TRBJ2-1 | 16 | TRBV18 | CASSPTSGSSYNEQFF | TGTGCCAGCTCACCGACTAGCGGGAGCTCCTACAATGAGCAGTTCTTC
NA | NA | TRBJ2-7 | 13 | TRBV6-1 | CASSYRDNYEQYF | TGTGCCAGCAGTTATCGGGACAACTACGAGCAGTACTTC
NA | NA | TRBJ2-3 | 16 | TRBV7-2 | CASSIQAGVGPDTQYF | TGTGCCAGCAGCATCCAGGCAGGAGTGGGCCCAGATACGCAGTATTTT
TRBD2 | NA | TRBJ2-1 | 18 | TRBV5-4 | CASDSAGGRSTFGNEQFF | TGTGCCAGCGATTCGGCGGGCGGGAGATCAACCTTCGGGAATGAGCAGTTCTTC
TRBD2 | NA | TRBJ2-2 | 19 | TRBV28 | CASSYESLAGLSTPGELFF | TGTGCCAGCAGCTACGAGAGCCTAGCGGGTCTCTCCACCCCCGGGGAGCTGTTTTTT
NA | few | TRBJ1-2 | 13 | TRBV7-9 | CASSLEQGYGYTF | TGTGCCAGCAGCTTAGAACAGGGCTATGGCTACACCTTC
NA | NA | TRBJ2-1 | 13 | TRBV6-4 | CASSDQGLGEQFF | TGTGCCAGCAGTGATCAGGGCCTTGGGGAGCAGTTCTTC
NA | NA | TRBJ2-2 | 15 | TRBV7-2 | CASSLVGVNTGELFF | TGTGCCAGCAGCTTAGTCGGGGTAAACACCGGGGAGCTGTTTTTT
TRBD1 | once | TRBJ1-1 | 14 | TRBV28 | CASSLSIDREYTFF | TGTGCCAGCAGTTTATCTATCGACAGGGAGTACACTTTCTTT
NA | many | TRBJ2-7 | 16 | TRBV4-2 | CASSQDRTTLSYEQYF | TGTGCCAGCAGCCAAGACCGCACGACACTTTCCTACGAGCAGTACTTC
NA | NA | TRBJ2-2 | 14 | TRBV30 | CAWSVLDNTGELFF | TGTGCCTGGAGTGTACTAGATAACACCGGGGAGCTGTTTTTT
NA | NA | TRBJ1-3 | 13 | TRBV30 | CAWSTGSGNTIYF | TGTGCCTGGAGTACAGGGTCGGGAAACACCATATATTTT
NA | few | TRBJ1-5 | 16 | TRBV27 | CASSLNSRGLGQPQHF | TGTGCCAGCAGTCTAAATTCCAGGGGCCTTGGGCAGCCCCAGCATTTT
TRBD1 | NA | TRBJ1-1 | 15 | TRBV10-3 | CAISGGQGTIPEAFF | TGTGCCATCAGTGGGGGACAGGGAACGATCCCTGAAGCTTTCTTT
TRBD1 | NA | TRBJ2-2 | 15 | TRBV7-8 | CASSAQGASTGELFF | TGTGCCAGCAGCGCACAGGGGGCGAGCACCGGGGAGCTGTTTTTT
NA | NA | TRBJ2-3 | 15 | TRBV12-5 | CASGPGTPNTDTQYF | TGTGCTAGTGGTCCCGGGACACCAAACACAGATACGCAGTATTTT
TRBD2 | NA | TRBJ2-2 | 15 | TRBV29-1 | CSVRRLADPRGELFF | TGCAGCGTTCGGCGACTAGCGGACCCTCGGGGGGAGCTGTTTTTT
TRBD2 | once | TRBJ2-1 | 19 | TRBV18 | CASSPPRGEREGRYNEQFF | TGTGCCAGCTCACCCCCGCGGGGAGAGCGGGAGGGCCGCTACAATGAGCAGTTCTTC
NA | NA | TRBJ1-1 | 14 | TRBV2 | CASSLQDMNTEAFF | TGTGCCAGCAGCTTACAGGACATGAACACTGAAGCTTTCTTT
NA | NA | TRBJ2-1 | 14 | TRBV14 | CASSLRLSYNEQFF | TGTGCCAGCAGCCTAAGACTCTCCTACAATGAGCAGTTCTTC
NA | NA | TRBJ2-3 | 13 | TRBV19 | CASRTGRADTQYF | TGTGCCAGTAGGACAGGTCGGGCAGATACGCAGTATTTT
NA | once | TRBJ2-7 | 17 | TRBV28 | CASSFLQSGTFTYEQYF | TGTGCCAGCAGTTTTCTCCAGTCCGGGACATTCACCTACGAGCAGTACTTC
TRBD2 | NA | TRBJ2-1 | 14 | TRBV7-3 | CASSPGTSGNEQFF | TGTGCCAGCAGCCCGGGGACTAGCGGCAATGAGCAGTTCTTC
TRBD1 | NA | TRBJ2-1 | 13 | TRBV7-9 | CASPGQGNNEQFF | TGTGCCAGCCCGGGACAGGGGAACAATGAGCAGTTCTTC
NA | few | TRBJ2-7 | 13 | TRBV7-8 | CASSYGGGNEQYF | TGTGCCAGCAGCTATGGCGGCGGAAACGAGCAGTACTTC
NA | NA | TRBJ1-4 | 14 | TRBV27 | CASSLGGFNEKLFF | TGTGCCAGCAGCCTAGGGGGTTTTAATGAAAAACTGTTTTTT
NA | once | TRBJ2-3 | 14 | TRBV9 | CASSVGQPPDTQYF | TGTGCCAGCAGCGTAGGGCAGCCCCCAGATACGCAGTATTTT
NA | NA | TRBJ2-1 | 14 | TRBV4-2 | CASSQAGTYNEQFF | TGTGCCAGCAGCCAAGCGGGAACCTACAATGAGCAGTTCTTC
TRBD1 | NA | TRBJ2-5 | 13 | TRBV6-5 | CASSLDRPETQYF | TGTGCCAGCAGCCTGGACAGGCCGGAGACCCAGTACTTC
TRBD1 | NA | TRBJ2-2 | 16 | TRBV14 | CASSQLRDRAAGELFF | TGTGCCAGCAGCCAACTCCGGGACAGGGCCGCCGGGGAGCTGTTTTTT
NA | NA | TRBJ1-2 | 14 | TRBV2 | CASSEITGSYGYTF | TGTGCCAGCAGCGAAATCACAGGGTCCTATGGCTACACCTTC